This T cell receptor (beta chain) was profiled in a study of monozygotic twins with inflammatory bowel disease. The template was total RNA from whole blood, with no T cell sorting. With regard to this clonotype: Its antigen is not identified.

Template switching was used to attach UMIs, which incorporated a 6-nucleotide sample barcode. Each CDR3 protein gets one entry in TCRdb, which reprocessed the 5' RACE reads and gives no DNA. The specimen's table records a few hundred thousand distinct CDR3 sequences. Whole-study results and caveats: Part of the variability in patient repertoires may have come from differing immunosuppressive treatments.

Sequencing used blood. This clonotype originated in a human donor with ulcerative colitis or Crohn's disease, or a healthy co-twin of an affected twin (not recorded which).

The CDR3: CSVPGLAGGRADTQYF. This chain links TRBV20-1 with TRBJ2-3; the TRBD2 assignment by TCRdb is unverifiable without DNA. Germline values: CDR1 DFQATT, CDR2 SNEGSKA (reference sequence). The CDR3 sequence is 16 residues long.